This T cell receptor beta chain was recorded in a study of CD8 T cells in Susac syndrome. The RNA, roughly 0.45 to 1 ug, was put through reverse transcription using random hexamers. MiXCR, applied by TCRdb to the immunoSEQ multiplex PCR reads, yields one record per CDR3 protein. The sample records almost 450,000 distinct CDR3 sequences, approximately 85% being singletons. Trimming pared 0 bases from V and 0 bases from J, leaving 12 bases between. Looked up from germline, CDR1 is SGHDT and CDR2 is YYEEEE. The CDR3 covers 16 residues. Sequencing used CD8+ T cells from PBMCs. The gene calls are TRBV5-6 and TRBJ1-1; no clear D. The TCR sequence derives from a human donor with multiple sclerosis. The CDR3 is CASSLATMAVNTEAFF. The CDR3 bases are TGTGCCAGCAGCTTGGCCACAATGGCAGTGAACACTGAAGCTTTCTTT.